This TCR beta chain was sequenced in a study of cytomegalovirus exposure and HLA in healthy donors. Study-level information: Sequencing of roughly 180 million T cells in an earlier analysis found 120 million or so unique TCR beta sequences.

Amplification used 60 Vbeta primers and 13 Jbeta primers. Libraries were prepared by immunoSEQ multiplex PCR; TCRdb keeps only in-frame clonotypes and omits some of them. The listing contains just under 90,000 clones. Note on this clone: The antigen is undetermined.

The CDR3 has 15 amino acids. Trimming took off 1 base at V and 5 bases at J, with 14 bases between the two ends. Germline V CDR1 and CDR2: LGHNA, YNFKEQ. Study-level points and caveats: The study listed roughly 160 cytomegalovirus-associated TCR beta chains. Productive rates of about 87% or about 30% were seen for most TCR beta V segments in an earlier analysis.

The chain uses TRBV4-2 and TRBJ1-2; D gene unclear. This TCR was recovered from a girl between 5 and 17 years old in good health and CMV-seropositive. Sequencing input: PBMCs. The CDR3 sequence: CASSQASQSQYGYTF. The CDR3 DNA is TGTGCCAGCAGCCAAGCGTCACAGTCCCAGTATGGCTACACCTTC.